The clone carrying this T cell receptor (beta chain) was seen ten or more times. Stated time point: newly diagnosed GD, antithyroid drugs for less than 3 months. The TCR library was made from RNA that had been extracted from PBMCs in TRIzol. Through Arm-PCR of CDR3 regions and iRepertoire HTBI primers, TCR beta libraries were built. TCRdb analysed the multiplex PCR reads with MiXCR anew, one entry per CDR3 protein. The sample consists of 530,000 or so distinct CDR3 sequences, roughly 16% of them appearing once. Trimming pared 5 bases from V and 0 bases from J, leaving 17 bases between. CDR1 and CDR2 from the germline V gene are SGHAT and FQDESV (reference sequence). The CDR3 is 16 residues long. This record belongs to a study of regulatory T cells in long-lasting Graves disease. Separately, the same data were catalogued under a study of T cells in Graves' hyperthyroidism and ophthalmopathy.

The chain links TRBV11-1 to TRBJ2-7, with D tentatively TRBD2 (7 bases). Source: peripheral blood mononuclear cells (PBMCs), taken at new diagnosis, from a patient treated with antithyroid drugs. This TCR was sampled from a man younger than 35 with Graves disease. CDR3: CASSIRGAESSYEQYF. CDR3 bases: TGTGCCAGCAGCATTCGGGGGGCGGAAAGCTCCTACGAGCAGTACTTC.